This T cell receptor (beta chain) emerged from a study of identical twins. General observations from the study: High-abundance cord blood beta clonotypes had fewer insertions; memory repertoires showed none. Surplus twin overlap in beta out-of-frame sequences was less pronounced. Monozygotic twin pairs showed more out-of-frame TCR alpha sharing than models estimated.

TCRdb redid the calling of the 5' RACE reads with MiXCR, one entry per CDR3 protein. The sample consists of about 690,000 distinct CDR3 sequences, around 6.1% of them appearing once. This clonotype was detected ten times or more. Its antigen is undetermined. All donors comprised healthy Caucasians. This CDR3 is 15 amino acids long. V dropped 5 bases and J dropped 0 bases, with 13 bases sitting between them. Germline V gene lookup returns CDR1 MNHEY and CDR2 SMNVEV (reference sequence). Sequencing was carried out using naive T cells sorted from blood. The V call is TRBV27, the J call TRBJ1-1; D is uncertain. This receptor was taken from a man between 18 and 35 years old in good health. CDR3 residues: CASSTRTALNTEAFF. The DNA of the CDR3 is TGTGCCAGCAGTACCCGGACGGCCTTGAACACTGAAGCTTTCTTT.